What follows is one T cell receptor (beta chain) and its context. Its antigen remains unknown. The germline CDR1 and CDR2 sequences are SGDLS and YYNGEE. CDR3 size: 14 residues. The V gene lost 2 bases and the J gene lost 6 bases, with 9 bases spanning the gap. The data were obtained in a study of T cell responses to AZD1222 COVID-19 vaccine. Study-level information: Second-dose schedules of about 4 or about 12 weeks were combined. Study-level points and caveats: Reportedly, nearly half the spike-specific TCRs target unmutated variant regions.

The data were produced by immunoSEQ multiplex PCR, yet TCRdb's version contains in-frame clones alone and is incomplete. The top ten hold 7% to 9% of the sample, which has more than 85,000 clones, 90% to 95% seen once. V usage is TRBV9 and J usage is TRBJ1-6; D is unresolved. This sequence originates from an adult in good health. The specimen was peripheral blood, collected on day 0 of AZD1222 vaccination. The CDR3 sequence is CASSVRPGNSPLHF. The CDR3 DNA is TGTGCCAGCAGCGTGCGACCGGGTAATTCACCCCTCCACTTT.